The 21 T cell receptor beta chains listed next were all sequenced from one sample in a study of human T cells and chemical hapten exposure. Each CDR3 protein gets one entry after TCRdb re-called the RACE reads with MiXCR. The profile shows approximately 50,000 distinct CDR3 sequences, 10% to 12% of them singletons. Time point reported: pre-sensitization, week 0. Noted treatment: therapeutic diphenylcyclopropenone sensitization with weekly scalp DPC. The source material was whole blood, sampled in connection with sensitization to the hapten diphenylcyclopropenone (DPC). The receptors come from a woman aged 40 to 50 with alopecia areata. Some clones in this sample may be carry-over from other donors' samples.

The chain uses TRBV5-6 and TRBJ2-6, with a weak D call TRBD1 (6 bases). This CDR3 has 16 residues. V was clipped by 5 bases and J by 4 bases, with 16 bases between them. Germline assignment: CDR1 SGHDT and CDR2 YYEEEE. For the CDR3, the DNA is TGTGCCAGCAGTTTACTACAGGGTACGGGGGCCAACGTCCTGACTTTC. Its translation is CASSLLQGTGANVLTF.

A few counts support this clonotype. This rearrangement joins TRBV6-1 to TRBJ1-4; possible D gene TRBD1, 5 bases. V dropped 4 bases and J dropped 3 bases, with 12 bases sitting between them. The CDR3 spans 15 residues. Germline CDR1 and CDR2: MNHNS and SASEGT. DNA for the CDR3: TGTGCCAGCAGTGCGGGAAAGGGGTCTAATGAAAAACTGTTTTTT. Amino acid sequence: CASSAGKGSNEKLFF.

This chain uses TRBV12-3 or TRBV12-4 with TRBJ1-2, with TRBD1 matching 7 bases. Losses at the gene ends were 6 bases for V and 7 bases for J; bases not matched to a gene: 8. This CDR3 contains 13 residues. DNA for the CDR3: TGTGCCAGCAGCCGGGGACAGTCCCGTGGCTACACCTTC. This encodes CASSRGQSRGYTF.

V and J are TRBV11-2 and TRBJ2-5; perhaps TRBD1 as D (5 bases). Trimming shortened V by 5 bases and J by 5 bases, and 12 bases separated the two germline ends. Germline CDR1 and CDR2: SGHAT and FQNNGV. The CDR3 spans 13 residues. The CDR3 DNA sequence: TGTGCCAGCAGCCCCTCAGGGAAGGAGACCCAGTACTTC. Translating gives CASSPSGKETQYF.

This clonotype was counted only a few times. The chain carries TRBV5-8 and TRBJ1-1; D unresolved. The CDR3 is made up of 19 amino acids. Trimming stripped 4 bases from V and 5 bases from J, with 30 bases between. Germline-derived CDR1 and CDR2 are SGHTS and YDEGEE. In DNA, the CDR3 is TGTGCCAGCAGCCACCCAGTCCGACCCCTTCCGTCCGGGGAGACTGAAGCTTTCTTT. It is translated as CASSHPVRPLPSGETEAFF.

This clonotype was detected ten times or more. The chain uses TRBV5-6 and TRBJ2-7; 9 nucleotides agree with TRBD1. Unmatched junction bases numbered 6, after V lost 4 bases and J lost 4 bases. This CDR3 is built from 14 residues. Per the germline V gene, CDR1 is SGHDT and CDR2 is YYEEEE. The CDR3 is CASSRGQGYYEQYF. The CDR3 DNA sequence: TGTGCCAGCAGCCGCGGACAGGGGTATTACGAGCAGTACTTC.

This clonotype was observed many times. DNA for the CDR3: TGTGCCAGTAGTACGACAGAGGGCACAGATACGCAGTATTTT. Translated: CASSTTEGTDTQYF. V is TRBV19 and J is TRBJ2-3; a weak D match, TRBD1 (5 bases). The CDR3 is 14 residues long. The germline gives CDR1 LNHDA, CDR2 SQIVND (reference sequence). V gave up 4 bases and J gave up 1 base, with 9 bases separating them.

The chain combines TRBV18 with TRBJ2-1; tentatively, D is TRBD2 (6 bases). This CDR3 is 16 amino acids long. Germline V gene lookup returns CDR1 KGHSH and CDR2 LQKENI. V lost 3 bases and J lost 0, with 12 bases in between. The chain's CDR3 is CASSPYGRSSYNEQFF. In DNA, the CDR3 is TGTGCCAGCTCACCTTATGGGAGGAGCTCCTACAATGAGCAGTTCTTC.

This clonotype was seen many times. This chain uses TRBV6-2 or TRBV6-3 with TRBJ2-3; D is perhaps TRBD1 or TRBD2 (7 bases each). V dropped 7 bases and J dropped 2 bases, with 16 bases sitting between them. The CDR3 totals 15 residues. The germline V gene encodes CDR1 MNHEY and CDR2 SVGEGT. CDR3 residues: CASTWGGTATDTQYF. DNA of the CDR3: TGTGCCAGCACTTGGGGGGGGACAGCCACAGATACGCAGTATTTT.

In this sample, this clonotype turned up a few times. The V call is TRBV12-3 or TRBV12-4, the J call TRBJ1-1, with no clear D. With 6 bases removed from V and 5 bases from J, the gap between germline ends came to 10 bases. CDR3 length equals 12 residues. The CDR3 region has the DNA TGTGCCAGCAGCCAGGACGGGACTGAAGCTTTCTTT. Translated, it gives CASSQDGTEAFF.

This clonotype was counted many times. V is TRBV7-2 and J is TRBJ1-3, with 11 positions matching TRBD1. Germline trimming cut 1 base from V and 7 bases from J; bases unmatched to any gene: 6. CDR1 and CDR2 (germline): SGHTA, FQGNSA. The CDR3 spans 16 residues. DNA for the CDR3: TGTGCCAGCAGCTTAGTCCCCGGACAGGGGGCGAACACCATATATTTT. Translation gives CASSLVPGQGANTIYF.

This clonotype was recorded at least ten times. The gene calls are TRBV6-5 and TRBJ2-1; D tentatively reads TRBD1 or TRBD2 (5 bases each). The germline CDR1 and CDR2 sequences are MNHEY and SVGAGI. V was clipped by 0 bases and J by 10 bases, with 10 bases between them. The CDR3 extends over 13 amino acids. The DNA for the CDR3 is TGTGCCAGCAGTTACTCGGACTCAGGGGAGCAGTTCTTC. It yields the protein CASSYSDSGEQFF.

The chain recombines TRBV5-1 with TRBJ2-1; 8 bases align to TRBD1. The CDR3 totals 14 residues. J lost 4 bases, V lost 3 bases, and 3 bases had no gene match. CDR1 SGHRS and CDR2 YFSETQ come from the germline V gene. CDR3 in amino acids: CASSSDRVYNEQFF. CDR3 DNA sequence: TGCGCCAGCAGCTCGGACAGGGTATACAATGAGCAGTTCTTC.

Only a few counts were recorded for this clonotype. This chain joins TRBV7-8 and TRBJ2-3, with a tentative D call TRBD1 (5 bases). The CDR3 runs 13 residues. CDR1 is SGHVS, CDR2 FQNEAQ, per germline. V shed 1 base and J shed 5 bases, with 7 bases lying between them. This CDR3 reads CASSLDQGDTQYF. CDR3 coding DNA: TGTGCCAGCAGCTTAGACCAGGGAGATACGCAGTATTTT.

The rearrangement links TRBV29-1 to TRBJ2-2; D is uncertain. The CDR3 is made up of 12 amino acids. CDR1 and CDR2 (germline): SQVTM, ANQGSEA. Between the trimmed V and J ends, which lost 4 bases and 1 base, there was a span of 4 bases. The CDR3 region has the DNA TGCAGCGTTGGACAGAACACCGGGGAGCTGTTTTTT. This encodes CSVGQNTGELFF.

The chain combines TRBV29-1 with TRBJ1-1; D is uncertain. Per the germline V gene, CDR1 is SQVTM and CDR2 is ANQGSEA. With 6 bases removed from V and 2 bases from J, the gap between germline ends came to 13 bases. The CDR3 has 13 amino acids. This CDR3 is CSVSSVGNTEAFF. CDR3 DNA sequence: TGCAGCGTGAGTTCAGTGGGAAACACTGAAGCTTTCTTT.

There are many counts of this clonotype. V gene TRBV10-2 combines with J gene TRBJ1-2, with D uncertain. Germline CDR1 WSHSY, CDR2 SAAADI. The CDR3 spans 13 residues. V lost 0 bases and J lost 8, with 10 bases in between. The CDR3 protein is CASSESLGHGYTF. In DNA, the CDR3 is TGCGCCAGCAGTGAGTCGCTCGGCCACGGCTACACCTTC.

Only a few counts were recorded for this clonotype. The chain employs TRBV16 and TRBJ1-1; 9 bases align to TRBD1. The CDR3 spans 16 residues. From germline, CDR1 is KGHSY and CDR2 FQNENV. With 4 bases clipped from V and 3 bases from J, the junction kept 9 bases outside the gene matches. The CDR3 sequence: CASSPFYRGQDTEAFF. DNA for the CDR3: TGTGCCAGCAGCCCGTTCTACAGGGGGCAGGACACTGAAGCTTTCTTT.

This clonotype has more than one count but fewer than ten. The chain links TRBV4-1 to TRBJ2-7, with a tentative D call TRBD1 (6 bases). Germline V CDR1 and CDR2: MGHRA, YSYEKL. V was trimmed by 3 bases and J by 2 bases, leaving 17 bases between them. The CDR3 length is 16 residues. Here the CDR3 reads CASSQQPQGSPYEQYF. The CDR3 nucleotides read TGCGCCAGCAGCCAGCAACCCCAGGGGTCCCCCTACGAGCAGTACTTC.

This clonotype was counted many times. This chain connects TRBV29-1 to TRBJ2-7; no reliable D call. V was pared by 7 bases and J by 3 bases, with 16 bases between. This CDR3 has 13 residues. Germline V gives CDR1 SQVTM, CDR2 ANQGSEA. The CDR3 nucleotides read TGCAGCGCCCTGACGGTTAGTGGCTACGAGCAGTACTTC. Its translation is CSALTVSGYEQYF.

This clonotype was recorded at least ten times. The CDR3 DNA reads as TGTGCCAGCGACACCGGGACAGGGATAAAACCAGTGAACACTGAAGCTTTCTTT. It encodes CASDTGTGIKPVNTEAFF. The V and J genes are TRBV28 and TRBJ1-1, with 9 bases aligning to TRBD1. The V gene's germline CDR1 is MDHEN and CDR2 SYDVKM. Losses at the gene ends were 8 bases for V and 0 bases for J; bases not matched to a gene: 16. CDR3 length: 18 amino acids.